Detailed here is one TCR beta chain. The CDR3 loop spans 17 amino acids. With V trimmed by 2 bases and J by 1 base, 7 bases remained unmatched. The V gene's germline CDR1 is SGDLS and CDR2 YYNGEE. Original data processing: Amplification with reference gene primers provided the estimates of nucleated cell counts. This table comes from immunoSEQ multiplex PCR, and its TCRdb copy is limited to in-frame clones, with some not included. Clonal size and the V and J genes are those of that table, whereas D and trimming came from the DNA. There are about 190,000 clones in the sample; about 88% occur only once, and around 6.6% lies in the top ten. This entry belongs to a study of blood T cell repertoires in COVID-19. At the level of the study: Spain, Italy and the United States supplied samples that represented acute and convalescent COVID-19. PBMCs, B-cell-depleted T cells, or T cells provided the cDNA or gDNA that made up the material.

The TCR sequence derives from a woman between 35 and 50 years old who had recovered from COVID-19. The chain recombines TRBV9 with TRBJ2-3; 10 nucleotides align to TRBD2. Sequencing was done on a sample of peripheral blood. This CDR3 is CASSVPSGTSGTDTQYF. The CDR3 DNA is TGTGCCAGCAGCGTCCCGTCCGGGACTAGCGGCACAGATACGCAGTATTTT.